This TCR beta chain came from a study of Ad26.COV2.S vaccination and SARS-CoV-2 variants. Study results and caveats: Compared with placebo recipients, vaccine recipients had higher spike-specific TCR breadth.

The treatment here: around 19 received Ad26.COV2.S at low or high dose, single or two shots; about five received placebo; per-sample allocation not given. Day 63 after the first vaccine or placebo injection was the time point for sampling. Within Boston, the person who donated was an adult of 18-55 years. Participants' vaccine, an Ad26 vector, delivered Wuhan-strain SARS-CoV-2 spike. Of note for this clone: Its antigen is unknown.

TCRdb keeps only in-frame clones here, not all; method: immunoSEQ multiplex PCR. The repertoire holds 350,000 to 400,000 clones, with approximately 91% as singletons. Germline assignment: CDR1 SGDLS and CDR2 YYNGEE. CDR3 length: 15 amino acids. The ends lost 4 bases at V and 6 bases at J; junction bases unmatched: 10. The source material was peripheral blood, sampled in a trial of Ad26.COV2.S vaccine versus placebo. This sequence originates from a person aged 18-60 years who received the Ad26.COV2.S COVID-19 vaccine or a placebo. The chain joins TRBV9 to TRBJ1-2, with TRBD1 matching 9 bases. For the CDR3, the DNA is TGTGCCAGCAGCTTCGGGACAGGGCCTATCGATGGCTACACCTTC. Translated: CASSFGTGPIDGYTF.